This T cell receptor (beta chain) derives from a study of blood T cell repertoires in COVID-19. Overall study context: The cDNA or gDNA used as material had been derived from T cells, B-cell-depleted T cells, or PBMCs.

TCRdb keeps only in-frame clones here, not all; method: immunoSEQ multiplex PCR. The table lists around 400,000 clones, about 89% of them singletons, with just over 0.85% in the top ten. Within 2 weeks of study entry, exposed participants had contacted a PCR-confirmed or clinician-diagnosed COVID-19 case. The CDR3 consists of 17 residues. Germline CDR1 LGHNT, CDR2 FRNRAP. V shed 0 bases and J 3 bases; nucleotides not matched to a gene: 10. This TCR came from a woman aged 40 to 50 who had been exposed to COVID-19. Material for sequencing was PBMCs or T cells enriched from blood (not recorded which). This sequence joins TRBV12-5 and TRBJ2-7; 8 positions match TRBD1. CDR3 DNA: TGTGCTAGTGGTTTGGTACGGTCGAGACAGGGGCTCTACGAGCAGTACTTC. It codes for CASGLVRSRQGLYEQYF.